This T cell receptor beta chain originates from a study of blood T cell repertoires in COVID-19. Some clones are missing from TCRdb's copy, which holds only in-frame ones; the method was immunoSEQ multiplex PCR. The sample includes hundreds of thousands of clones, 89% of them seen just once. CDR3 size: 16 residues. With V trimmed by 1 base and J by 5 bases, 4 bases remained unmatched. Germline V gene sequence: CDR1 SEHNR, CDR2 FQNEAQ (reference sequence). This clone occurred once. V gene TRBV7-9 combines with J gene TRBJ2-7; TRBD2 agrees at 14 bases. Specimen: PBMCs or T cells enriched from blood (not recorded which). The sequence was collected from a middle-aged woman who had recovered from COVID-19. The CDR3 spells CASSLGATSGRDEQYF. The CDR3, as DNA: TGTGCCAGCAGCTTAGGGGCGACTAGCGGGAGGGACGAGCAGTACTTC. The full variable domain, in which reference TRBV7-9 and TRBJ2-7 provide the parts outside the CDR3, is DTGVSQNPRHKITKRGQNVTFRCDPISEHNRLYWYRQTLGQGPEFLTYFQNEAQLEKSRLLSDRFSAERPKGSFSTLEIQRTEQGDSAMYLCASSLGATSGRDEQYFGPGTRLTVT.